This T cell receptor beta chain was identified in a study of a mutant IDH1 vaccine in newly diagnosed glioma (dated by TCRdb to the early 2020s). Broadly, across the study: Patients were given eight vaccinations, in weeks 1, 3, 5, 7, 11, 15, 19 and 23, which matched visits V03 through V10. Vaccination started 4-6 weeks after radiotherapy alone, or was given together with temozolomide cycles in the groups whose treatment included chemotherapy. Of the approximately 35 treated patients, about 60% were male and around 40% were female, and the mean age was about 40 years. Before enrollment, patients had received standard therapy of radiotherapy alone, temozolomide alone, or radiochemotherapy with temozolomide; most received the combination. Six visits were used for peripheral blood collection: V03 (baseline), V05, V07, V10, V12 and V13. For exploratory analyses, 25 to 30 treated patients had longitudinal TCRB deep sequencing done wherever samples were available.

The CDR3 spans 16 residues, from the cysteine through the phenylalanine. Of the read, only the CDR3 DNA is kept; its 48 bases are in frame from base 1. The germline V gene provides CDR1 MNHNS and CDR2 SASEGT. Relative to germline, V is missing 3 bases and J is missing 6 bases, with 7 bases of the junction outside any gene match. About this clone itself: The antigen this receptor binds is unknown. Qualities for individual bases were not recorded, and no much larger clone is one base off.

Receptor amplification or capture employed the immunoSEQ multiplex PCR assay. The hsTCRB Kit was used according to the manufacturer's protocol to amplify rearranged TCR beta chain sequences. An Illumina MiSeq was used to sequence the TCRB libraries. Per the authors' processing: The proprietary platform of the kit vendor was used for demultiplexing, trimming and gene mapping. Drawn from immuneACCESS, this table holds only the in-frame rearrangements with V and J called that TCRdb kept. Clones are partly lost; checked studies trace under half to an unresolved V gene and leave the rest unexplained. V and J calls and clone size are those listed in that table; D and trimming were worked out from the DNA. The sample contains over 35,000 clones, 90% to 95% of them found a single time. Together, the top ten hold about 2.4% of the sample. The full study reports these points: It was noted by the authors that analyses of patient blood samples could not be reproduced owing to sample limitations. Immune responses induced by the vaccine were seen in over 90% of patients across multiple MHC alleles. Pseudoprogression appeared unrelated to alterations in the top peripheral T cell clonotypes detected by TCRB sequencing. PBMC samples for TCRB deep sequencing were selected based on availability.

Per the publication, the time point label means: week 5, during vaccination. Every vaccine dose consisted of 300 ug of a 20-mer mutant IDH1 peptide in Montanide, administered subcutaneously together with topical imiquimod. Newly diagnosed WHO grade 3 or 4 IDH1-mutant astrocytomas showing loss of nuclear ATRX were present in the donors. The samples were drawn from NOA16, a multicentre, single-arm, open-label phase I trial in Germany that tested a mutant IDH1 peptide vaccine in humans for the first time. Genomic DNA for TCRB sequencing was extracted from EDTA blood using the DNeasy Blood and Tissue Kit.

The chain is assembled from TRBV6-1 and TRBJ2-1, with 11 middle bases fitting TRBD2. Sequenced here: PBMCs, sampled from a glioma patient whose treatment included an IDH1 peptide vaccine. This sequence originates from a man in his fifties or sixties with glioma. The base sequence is TGTGCCAGCAGTGACCGGACTAGCGGGCGTCGCAATGAGCAGTTCTTC. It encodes CASSDRTSGRRNEQFF.